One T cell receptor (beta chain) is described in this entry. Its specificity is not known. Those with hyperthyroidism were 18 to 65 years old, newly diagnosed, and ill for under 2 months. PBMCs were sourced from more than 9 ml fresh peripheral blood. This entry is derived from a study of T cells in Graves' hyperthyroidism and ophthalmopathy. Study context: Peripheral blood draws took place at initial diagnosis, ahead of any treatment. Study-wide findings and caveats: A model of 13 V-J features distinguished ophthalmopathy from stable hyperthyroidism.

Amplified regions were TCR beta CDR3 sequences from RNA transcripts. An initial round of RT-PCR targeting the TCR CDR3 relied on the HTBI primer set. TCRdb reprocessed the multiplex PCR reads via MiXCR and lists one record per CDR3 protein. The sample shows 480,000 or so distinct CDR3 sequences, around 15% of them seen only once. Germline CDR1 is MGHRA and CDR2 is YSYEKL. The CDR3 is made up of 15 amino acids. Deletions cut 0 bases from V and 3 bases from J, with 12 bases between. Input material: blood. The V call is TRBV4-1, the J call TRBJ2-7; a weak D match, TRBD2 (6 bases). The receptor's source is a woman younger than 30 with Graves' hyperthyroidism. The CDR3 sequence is CASSQEGTSIYEQYV. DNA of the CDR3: TGCGCCAGCAGCCAAGAGGGGACTTCTATCTACGAGCAGTACGTC.